This TCR beta chain was sequenced in a study of shared clonotypes between healthy human individuals. Regarding this clone: Additional DNA sequences in this sample encode the identical CDR3.

From germline, CDR1 is SGHNT and CDR2 YYREEE (reference sequence). The germline V and J ends were trimmed by 4 bases and 4 bases, with 9 bases remaining between them. CDR3 length: 12 residues. Method: immunoSEQ multiplex PCR; TCRdb's copy keeps in-frame clones and lacks some. Altogether about 2.4 million clones are present, approximately 94% being singletons, with the ten largest covering about 0.38%. The rearrangement uses TRBV5-4 and TRBJ2-7; D gene uncertain. This TCR was sampled from a man in his late teens or twenties in good health. Some clones in this sample may be carry-over from other donors' samples. Sequencing input: naive CD4+ T cells from PBMCs. Stated subset: CD45RA+ positively selected. The CDR3 nucleotides read TGTGCCAGCAGCGCCGGTTCATACGAGCAGTACTTC. Translated: CASSAGSYEQYF. Together with reference TRBV5-4 and TRBJ2-7, the CDR3 gives the full variable domain: ETGVTQSPTHLIKTRGQQVTLRCSSQSGHNTVSWYQQALGQGPQFIFQYYREEENGRGNFPPRFSGLQFPNYSSELNVNALELDDSALYLCASSAGSYEQYFGPGTRLTVT.